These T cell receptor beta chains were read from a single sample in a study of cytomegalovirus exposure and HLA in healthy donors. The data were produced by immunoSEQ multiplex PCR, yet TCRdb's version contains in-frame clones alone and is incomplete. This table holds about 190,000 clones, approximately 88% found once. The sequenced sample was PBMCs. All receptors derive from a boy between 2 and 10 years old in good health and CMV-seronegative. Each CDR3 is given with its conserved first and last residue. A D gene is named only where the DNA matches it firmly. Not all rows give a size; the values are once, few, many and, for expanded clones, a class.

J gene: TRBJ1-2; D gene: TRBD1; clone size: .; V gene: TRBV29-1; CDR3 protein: CSARTRTGGEGYTF; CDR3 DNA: TGCAGCGCCCGAACCCGGACAGGGGGTGAGGGCTACACCTTC
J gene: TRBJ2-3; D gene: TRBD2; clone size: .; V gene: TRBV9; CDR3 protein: CASSVSGTTDTQYF; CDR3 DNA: TGTGCCAGCAGCGTAAGCGGGACCACAGATACGCAGTATTTT
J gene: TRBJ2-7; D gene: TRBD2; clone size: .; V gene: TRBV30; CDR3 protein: CAWQRSGSNYEQYF; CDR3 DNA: TGTGCCTGGCAAAGGAGCGGGAGTAATTACGAGCAGTACTTC
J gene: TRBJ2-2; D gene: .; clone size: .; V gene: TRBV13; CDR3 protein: CASSWGAGELFF; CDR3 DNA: TGTGCCAGCAGCTGGGGGGCCGGGGAGCTGTTTTTT
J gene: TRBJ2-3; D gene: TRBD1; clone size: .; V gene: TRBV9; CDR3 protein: CASSLTGEIRTDTQYF; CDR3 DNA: TGTGCCAGCAGCTTGACAGGGGAAATTAGGACAGATACGCAGTATTTT
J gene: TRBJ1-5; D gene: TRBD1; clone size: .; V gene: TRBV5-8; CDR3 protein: CASSLWTGGLQPQHF; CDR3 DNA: TGTGCCAGCAGCTTGTGGACAGGGGGACTTCAGCCCCAGCATTTT
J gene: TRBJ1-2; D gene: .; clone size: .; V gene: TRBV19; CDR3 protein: CASSRATSNYGYTF; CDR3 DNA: TGTGCCAGTAGTAGGGCAACTTCTAACTATGGCTACACCTTC
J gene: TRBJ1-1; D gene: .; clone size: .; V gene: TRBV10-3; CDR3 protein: CATQGRSTEAFF; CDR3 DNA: TGTGCCACCCAGGGTCGGAGCACTGAAGCTTTCTTT
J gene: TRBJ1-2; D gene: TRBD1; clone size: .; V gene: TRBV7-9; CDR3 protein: CASSQTGGEYGYTF; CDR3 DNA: TGTGCCAGCAGCCAGACAGGGGGCGAATATGGCTACACCTTC
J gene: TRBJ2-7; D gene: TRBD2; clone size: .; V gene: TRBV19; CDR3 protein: CASSPRRLAGVEEQYF; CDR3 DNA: TGTGCCAGTAGTCCCCGTAGACTAGCGGGAGTGGAGGAGCAGTACTTC
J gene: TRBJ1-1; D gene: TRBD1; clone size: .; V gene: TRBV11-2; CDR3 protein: CASSFGQGRYEAFF; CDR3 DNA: TGTGCCAGCAGCTTCGGACAGGGCAGATATGAAGCTTTCTTT
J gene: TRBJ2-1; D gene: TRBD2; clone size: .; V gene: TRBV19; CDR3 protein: CASSKVLAGDLSYNEQFF; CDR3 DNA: TGTGCCAGTAGTAAGGTCCTAGCGGGAGACCTAAGCTACAATGAGCAGTTCTTC
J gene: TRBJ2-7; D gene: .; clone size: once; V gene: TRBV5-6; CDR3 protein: CASSPRLSNYEQYF; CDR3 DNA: TGTGCCAGCAGCCCACGACTTTCGAACTACGAGCAGTACTTC
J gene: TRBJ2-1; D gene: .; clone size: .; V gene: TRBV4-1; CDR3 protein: CASSHRTEIYNEQFF; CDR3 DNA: TGCGCCAGCAGCCATAGGACAGAAATCTACAATGAGCAGTTCTTC
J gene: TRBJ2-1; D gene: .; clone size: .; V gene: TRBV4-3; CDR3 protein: CASSQVKGSYNEQFF; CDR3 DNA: TGCGCCAGCAGCCAAGTCAAGGGGTCCTACAATGAGCAGTTCTTC
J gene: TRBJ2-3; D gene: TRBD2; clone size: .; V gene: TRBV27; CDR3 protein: CASTEAGVGQRTQYF; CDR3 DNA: TGTGCCAGCACCGAGGCGGGAGTGGGCCAACGTACGCAGTATTTT
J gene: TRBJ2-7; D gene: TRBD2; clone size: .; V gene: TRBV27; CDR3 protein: CASSSTARTSGGGYEQYF; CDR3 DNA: TGTGCCAGCAGTTCAACTGCCCGGACTAGCGGGGGCGGCTACGAGCAGTACTTC
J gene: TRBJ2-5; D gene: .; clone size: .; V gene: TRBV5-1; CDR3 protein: CASSLGPGVEETQYF; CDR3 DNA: TGCGCCAGCAGCTTGGGGCCAGGGGTTGAGGAGACCCAGTACTTC
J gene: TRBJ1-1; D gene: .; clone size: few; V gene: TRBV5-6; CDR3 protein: CASSLRQLNTEAFF; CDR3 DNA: TGTGCCAGCAGCTTGAGACAGTTGAACACTGAAGCTTTCTTT
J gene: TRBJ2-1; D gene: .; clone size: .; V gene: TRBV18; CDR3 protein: CASSPSRGNEQFF; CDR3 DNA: TGTGCCAGCTCACCATCCAGGGGCAATGAGCAGTTCTTC
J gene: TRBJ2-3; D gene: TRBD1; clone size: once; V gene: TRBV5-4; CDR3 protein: CASSSTGEDTQYF; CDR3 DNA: TGTGCCAGCAGCTCGACAGGGGAAGATACGCAGTATTTT
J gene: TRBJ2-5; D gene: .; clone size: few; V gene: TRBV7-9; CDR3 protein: CASSLILGDYQETQYF; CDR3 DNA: TGTGCCAGCAGCTTGATTCTAGGGGACTACCAAGAGACCCAGTACTTC
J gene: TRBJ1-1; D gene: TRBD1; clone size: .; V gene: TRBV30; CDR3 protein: CAWTQGGNTEAFF; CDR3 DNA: TGTGCCTGGACCCAGGGGGGGAACACTGAAGCTTTCTTT
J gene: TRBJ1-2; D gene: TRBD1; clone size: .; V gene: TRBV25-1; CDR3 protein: CASRPGQGAVYGYTF; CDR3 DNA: TGTGCCAGCAGACCCGGACAGGGGGCCGTCTATGGCTACACCTTC
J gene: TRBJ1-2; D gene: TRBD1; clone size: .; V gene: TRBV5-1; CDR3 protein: CASSSSYRGGYTF; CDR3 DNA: TGCGCCAGCAGCTCGTCATACAGGGGAGGCTACACCTTC
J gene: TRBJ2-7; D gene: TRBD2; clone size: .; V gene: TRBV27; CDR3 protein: CASSPGGASTWEQYF; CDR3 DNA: TGTGCCAGCAGTCCGGGGGGGGCCAGTACGTGGGAGCAGTACTTC
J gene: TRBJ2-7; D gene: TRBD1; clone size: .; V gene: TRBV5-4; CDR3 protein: CASSLGTGYEQYF; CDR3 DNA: TGTGCCAGCAGCTTGGGGACAGGGTACGAGCAGTACTTC
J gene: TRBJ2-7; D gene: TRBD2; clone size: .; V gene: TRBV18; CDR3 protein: CASSSRTSGTLLEQYF; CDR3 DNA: TGTGCCAGCTCATCCCGGACTAGCGGGACGCTACTCGAGCAGTACTTC
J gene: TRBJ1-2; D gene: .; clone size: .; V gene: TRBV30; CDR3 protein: CAWSVGGYGYTF; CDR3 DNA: TGTGCCTGGAGTGTAGGAGGCTATGGCTACACCTTC
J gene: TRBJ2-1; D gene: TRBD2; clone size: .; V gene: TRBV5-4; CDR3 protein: CASSRTPGGEQFF; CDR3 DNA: TGTGCCAGCAGCCGGACACCGGGAGGTGAGCAGTTCTTC
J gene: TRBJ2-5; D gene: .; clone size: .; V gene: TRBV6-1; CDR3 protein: CASSEDSPQETQYF; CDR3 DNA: TGTGCCAGCAGTGAAGACAGCCCCCAAGAGACCCAGTACTTC
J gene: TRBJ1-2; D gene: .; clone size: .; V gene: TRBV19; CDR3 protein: CASSMTDGGYTF; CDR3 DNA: TGTGCCAGTAGTATGACTGACGGGGGCTACACCTTC
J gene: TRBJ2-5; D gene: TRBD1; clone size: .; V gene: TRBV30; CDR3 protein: CASNRDRGETQYF; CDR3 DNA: TGTGCCTCGAACCGGGACAGAGGGGAGACCCAGTACTTC
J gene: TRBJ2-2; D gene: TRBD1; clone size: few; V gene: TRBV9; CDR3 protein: CASSVGGGATGELFF; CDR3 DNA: TGTGCCAGCAGCGTAGGAGGGGGCGCAACCGGGGAGCTGTTTTTT
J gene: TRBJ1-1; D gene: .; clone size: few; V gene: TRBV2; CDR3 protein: CASSIPRGRSRTEAFF; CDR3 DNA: TGTGCCAGCAGCATACCCCGAGGTAGGTCCCGCACTGAAGCTTTCTTT
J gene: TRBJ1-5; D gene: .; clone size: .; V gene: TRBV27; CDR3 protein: CASSLYVGGQPQHF; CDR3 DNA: TGTGCTAGCAGTTTATACGTGGGGGGTCAGCCCCAGCATTTT
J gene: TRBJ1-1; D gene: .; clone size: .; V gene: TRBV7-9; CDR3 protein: CASSKQGTEAFF; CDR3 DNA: TGTGCCAGCAGCAAACAGGGCACTGAAGCTTTCTTT